The T cell receptor (beta chain) under discussion was sequenced for a study of blood T cell repertoires in COVID-19. All enrollees were about 18 to 100 years old and from under 25 US areas. TCRdb's copy holds only in-frame clones and misses some; the assay was immunoSEQ multiplex PCR. The data show about 160,000 clones, over 70% seen once. Trimming cost V 7 bases and J 5 bases, with 12 bases left between them. Germline values: CDR1 MNHEY, CDR2 SVGAGI. This CDR3 region has 13 residues. The origin of this receptor is a middle-aged woman with acute COVID-19. The sequenced material came from PBMCs or T cells enriched from blood (not recorded which). This sequence joins TRBV6-5 and TRBJ2-1; D might be TRBD1 (6 bases). The CDR3 nucleotides read TGTGCCAGCACTAGGACAGCGAACAATGAGCAGTTCTTC. This gives the protein CASTRTANNEQFF.